The next 5 T cell receptor beta chains were all read from a single sample in a study of tumor-infiltrating lymphocytes in primary liver carcinoma. The authors made TCR beta cDNA from 400 to 550 ng total RNA with a constant-region primer. Slightly modified ARM-PCR with three nested multiplex PCR rounds yielded TCR beta libraries. Running nine to ten cycles apiece, the first two PCR rounds relied on TRBV1-TRBV30 forward primers together with a C-beta reverse primer. Each CDR3 protein gets one entry after TCRdb re-called the multiplex PCR reads with MiXCR. The profile shows 150,000 to 200,000 distinct CDR3 sequences, around 60% of them singletons. Out of unsorted whole blood came the blood RNA, and germline DNA was extracted as well. The specimen was peripheral blood. The receptors stem from a middle-aged man with primary liver carcinoma and hepatitis B virus infection.

This clonotype was counted many times. V is TRBV6-4 and J is TRBJ2-1; TRBD2 aligns across 8 bases. Germline loops: CDR1 MRHNA, CDR2 SNTAGT. The CDR3 has 16 amino acids. V lost 7 bases, J lost 2 bases, and 10 bases stayed unmatched. The CDR3 here is CASNQVGGRPYNEQFF. Here the CDR3 DNA reads TGTGCCAGCAACCAAGTTGGCGGGAGGCCCTACAATGAGCAGTTCTTC.

A word on this clonotype: Compared with germline, one end of the junction differs, possibly owing to a read error. The V and J genes are TRBV12-3 or TRBV12-4 and TRBJ2-7, with TRBD2 identical over 8 bases. CDR3 length equals 14 residues. The CDR3 DNA reads as TGTTCCAGCAGCCCCGGGACTAGATCCCACGAGCAGTACTTC. Translation: CSSSPGTRSHEQYF.

J is TRBJ2-7 and V is TRBV12-3 or TRBV12-4; no firm D call. V was pared by 7 bases and J by 8 bases, with 15 bases between. This CDR3 spans 12 amino acids. The CDR3 reads CASTLTGDKQYF. DNA for the CDR3: TGTGCCAGCACCCTCACGGGTGACAAGCAGTACTTC.

As for this clonotype: The conserved closing phenylalanine or tryptophan is absent in this CDR3, likely reflecting a read error. V gene TRBV11-1 combines with J gene TRBJ2-1; D is undetermined. The CDR3 extends over 15 amino acids. Germline CDR1 reads SGHAT; CDR2 reads FQDESV (reference sequence). Trimming cost V 2 bases and J 4 bases, with 12 bases left between them. CDR3 sequence reads: CASSLKTFLYNEQFS. CDR3 nucleotide sequence: TGTGCCAGCAGCTTAAAAACTTTCCTTTACAATGAGCAGTTCTCC.

V usage is TRBV7-8 and J usage is TRBJ1-4; 7 nucleotides agree with TRBD1. V was clipped by 5 bases and J by 2 bases; unmatched bases: 14. CDR1 is SGHVS, CDR2 FQNEAQ, per germline. This CDR3 region has 18 residues. This CDR3 is CASSRTGTTLSTNEKLFF. In DNA form, the CDR3 reads TGTGCCAGCAGCCGGACAGGAACTACTCTCTCTACTAATGAAAAACTGTTTTTT.